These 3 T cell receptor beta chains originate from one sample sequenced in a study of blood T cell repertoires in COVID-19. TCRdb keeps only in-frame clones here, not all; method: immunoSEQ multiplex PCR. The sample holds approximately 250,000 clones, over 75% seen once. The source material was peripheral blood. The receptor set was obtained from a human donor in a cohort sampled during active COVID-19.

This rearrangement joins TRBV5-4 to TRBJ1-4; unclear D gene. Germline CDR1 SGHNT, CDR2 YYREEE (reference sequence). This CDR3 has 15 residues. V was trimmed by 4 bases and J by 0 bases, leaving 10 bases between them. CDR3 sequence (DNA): TGTGCCAGCAGCCCAACTATCGCAACTAATGAAAAACTGTTTTTT. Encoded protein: CASSPTIATNEKLFF.

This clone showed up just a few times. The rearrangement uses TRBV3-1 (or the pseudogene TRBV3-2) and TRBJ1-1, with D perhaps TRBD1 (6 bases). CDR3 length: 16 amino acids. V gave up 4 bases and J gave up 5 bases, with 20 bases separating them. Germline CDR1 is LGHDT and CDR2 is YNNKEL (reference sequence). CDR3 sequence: CASSPQWGRIETEAFF. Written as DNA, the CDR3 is TGTGCCAGCAGCCCGCAGTGGGGGCGCATCGAGACTGAAGCTTTCTTT.

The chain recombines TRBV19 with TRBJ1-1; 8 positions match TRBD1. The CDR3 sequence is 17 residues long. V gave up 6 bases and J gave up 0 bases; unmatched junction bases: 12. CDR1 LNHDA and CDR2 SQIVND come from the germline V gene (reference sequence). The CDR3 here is CASRPRQGLTMNTEAFF. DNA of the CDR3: TGTGCCAGTAGACCGAGACAGGGGCTGACAATGAACACTGAAGCTTTCTTT.